One sample yielded the 27 T cell receptor beta chains listed below, sequenced in a study of blood T cell repertoires in COVID-19. The assay was immunoSEQ multiplex PCR, and TCRdb's table has in-frame clones only and misses some. The sample shows a few hundred thousand clones, roughly 84% of them seen only once. The sequenced sample was PBMCs or T cells enriched from blood (not recorded which). The source is a woman aged 50 to 60 who had been exposed to COVID-19.

V is TRBV6-2 or TRBV6-3 and J is TRBJ1-1; a weak D match, TRBD1 (5 bases). The CDR3 length is 14 residues. Between the trimmed V and J ends, which lost 5 bases and 1 base, there was a span of 11 bases. Germline loops: CDR1 MNHEY, CDR2 SVGEGT. CDR3 coding DNA: TGTGCCAGCAGTCCCTTAGGGGCGAACACTGAAGCTTTCTTT. Protein sequence: CASSPLGANTEAFF.

This chain connects TRBV5-1 to TRBJ1-4; D gene ambiguous. The CDR3 loop spans 14 amino acids. V was shortened by 4 bases and J by 0 bases, with 7 bases between the two germline ends. The germline V gene encodes CDR1 SGHRS and CDR2 YFSETQ. The CDR3 DNA sequence: TGCGCCAGCAGCACGGCGGCAACTAATGAAAAACTGTTTTTT. As protein: CASSTAATNEKLFF.

Here the CDR3 reads CASSQDPHGTTVEGQYF. The CDR3 DNA reads as TGTGCCAGCAGCCAAGACCCCCACGGGACTACAGTTGAGGGACAGTACTTC. The genes are TRBV3-1 (or the pseudogene TRBV3-2) and TRBJ2-7, with 7 bases matching TRBD2. Germline V gene lookup returns CDR1 LGHDT and CDR2 YNNKEL (reference sequence). This CDR3 contains 17 residues. V shed 0 bases and J 10 bases; nucleotides not matched to a gene: 18.

The gene calls are TRBV6-5 and TRBJ1-1; a weak D match, TRBD1 (6 bases). Per germline, CDR1 MNHEY and CDR2 SVGAGI. With 4 bases removed from V and 1 base from J, the gap between germline ends came to 13 bases. This CDR3 is built from 15 residues. Here the CDR3 DNA reads TGTGCCAGCAGTTTAAATACAGGGACGAACACTGAAGCTTTCTTT. Its translation: CASSLNTGTNTEAFF.

The chain recombines TRBV7-9 with TRBJ2-3; 10 bases match TRBD1. Germline V gives CDR1 SEHNR, CDR2 FQNEAQ (reference sequence). Trimming cost V 1 base and J 3 bases; bases outside gene matches: 1. The CDR3 consists of 15 residues. The CDR3 region has the DNA TGTGCCAGCAGCTTAGAGGGACAGGGGACAGATACGCAGTATTTT. Translation: CASSLEGQGTDTQYF.

The chain employs TRBV6-2 or TRBV6-3 and TRBJ1-2; D gene unclear. Germline V gene data show CDR1 as MNHEY and CDR2 as SVGEGT. The CDR3 is 13 residues long. Trimming removed 2 bases at V and 5 bases at J, with 9 bases between. CDR3 amino acids: CASSYSLLYGYTF. The CDR3 DNA is TGTGCCAGCAGTTACAGCCTACTTTATGGCTACACCTTC.

CDR3 region: CASRGATGRAEAFF. DNA for the CDR3: TGTGCCAGTCGAGGGGCAACAGGGCGCGCTGAAGCTTTCTTT. J is TRBJ1-1 and V is TRBV27; the D gene is possibly TRBD1 (6 bases). This CDR3 has 14 residues. V was clipped by 9 bases and J by 6 bases, with 20 bases between them. Germline assignment: CDR1 MNHEY and CDR2 SMNVEV (reference sequence).

The chain joins TRBV29-1 to TRBJ2-1, with no clear D. The V end was cut by 4 bases, the J end by 6 bases, with 7 bases between. Germline lookup yields CDR1 SQVTM and CDR2 ANQGSEA. This CDR3 has 11 residues. CDR3 bases: TGCAGCGTTGGGCACCCCAATGAGCAGTTCTTC. It specifies CSVGHPNEQFF.

This clone appeared a few times. The gene calls are TRBV4-3 and TRBJ1-2; 7 bases align to TRBD1. V gave up 1 base and J gave up 4 bases; unmatched junction bases: 6. CDR3 length: 15 amino acids. Germline CDR1 LGHNA, CDR2 YSLEER. CDR3: CASSQASTGSYGYTF. In DNA form, the CDR3 reads TGCGCCAGCAGCCAAGCTTCGACAGGGTCCTATGGCTACACCTTC.

This clone was seen only a few times. Other nucleotide sequences in the sample specify the same CDR3. This sequence joins TRBV5-4 and TRBJ2-5, with 10 bases matching TRBD1. The CDR3 runs to 13 residues. Germline loops: CDR1 SGHNT, CDR2 YYREEE (reference sequence). The trim removed 4 bases at V and 4 bases at J, leaving 1 base unmatched. CDR3 nucleotide sequence: TGTGCCAGCAGCCGGGACAGGGGAGAGACCCAGTACTTC. Translating gives CASSRDRGETQYF.

The chain links TRBV6-5 to TRBJ1-6; D might be TRBD1 (5 bases). The CDR3 spans 16 residues. With 4 bases removed from V and 6 bases from J, the gap between germline ends came to 16 bases. In germline, CDR1 is MNHEY, CDR2 SVGAGI. The CDR3 DNA follows: TGTGCCAGCAGTTCCTATCGGGGGATGGGTAATTCACCCCTCCACTTT. It yields the protein CASSSYRGMGNSPLHF.

The chain joins TRBV5-1 to TRBJ1-1, with a possible D match to TRBD1 (6 bases). The CDR3 has 13 residues. The germline V gene encodes CDR1 SGHRS and CDR2 YFSETQ. V was shortened by 4 bases and J by 0 bases, with 7 bases between the two germline ends. Here the CDR3 DNA reads TGCGCCAGCAGCAACAGGGTGAACACTGAAGCTTTCTTT. Translating gives CASSNRVNTEAFF. The full variable domain, rest sourced from reference TRBV5-1 and TRBJ1-1, is KAGVTQTPRYLIKTRGQQVTLSCSPISGHRSVSWYQQTPGQGLQFLFEYFSETQRNKGNFPGRFSGRQFSNSRSEMNVSTLELGDSALYLCASSNRVNTEAFFGQGTRLTVV.

The chain couples TRBV10-3 to TRBJ2-5; D may be TRBD1 (7 bases). Trimming shortened V by 2 bases and J by 4 bases, and 23 bases separated the two germline ends. Germline V gene data show CDR1 as ENHRY and CDR2 as SYGVKD. The CDR3 has 18 amino acids. The CDR3 loop reads CAISEPSFLAGGGETQYF. CDR3 coding DNA: TGTGCCATCAGTGAGCCTAGTTTCTTGGCAGGGGGAGGAGAGACCCAGTACTTC.

This sequence joins TRBV6-2 or TRBV6-3 and TRBJ1-5; D is perhaps TRBD1 (5 bases). CDR1 and CDR2 from the germline V gene are MNHEY and SVGEGT. V lost 6 bases and J lost 2, with 20 bases in between. The CDR3 covers 17 residues. CDR3 DNA sequence: TGTGCCAGCAGCTCTCTATCCAGGGAGGTAGGCAATCAGCCCCAGCATTTT. Translated, it gives CASSSLSREVGNQPQHF.

The rearrangement uses TRBV27 and TRBJ2-1, with a possible D match to TRBD1 (5 bases). CDR3 length: 16 amino acids. V lost 5 bases and J lost 5, with 19 bases in between. Germline loops: CDR1 MNHEY, CDR2 SMNVEV (reference sequence). The DNA of the CDR3 is TGTGCCAGCAGTCCCCTAGGGGCAGGGCGAGACAATGAGCAGTTCTTC. It translates to CASSPLGAGRDNEQFF.

The chain combines TRBV7-2 with TRBJ1-2; 11 bases are shared with TRBD1. The germline V gene encodes CDR1 SGHTA and CDR2 FQGNSA. Unmatched junction bases numbered 11, after V lost 1 base and J lost 1 base. The CDR3 totals 19 residues. This CDR3 reads CASSLERTGGVGINYGYTF. The CDR3 nucleotides read TGTGCCAGCAGCTTAGAGAGGACAGGGGGCGTCGGGATTAACTATGGCTACACCTTC. Filled out from reference TRBV7-2 and TRBJ1-2, the complete variable domain reads GAGVSQSPSNKVTEKGKDVELRCDPISGHTALYWYRQSLGQGLEFLIYFQGNSAPDKSGLPSDRFSAERTGGSVSTLTIQRTQQEDSAVYLCASSLERTGGVGINYGYTFGSGTRLTVV.

The gene calls are TRBV11-2 and TRBJ2-5; D may be TRBD2 (7 bases). The germline V gene has CDR1 SGHAT and CDR2 FQNNGV. Trimming shortened V by 1 base and J by 5 bases, and 14 bases separated the two germline ends. The CDR3 has 15 residues. CDR3 region: CASSLVRGGEETQYF. CDR3 sequence (DNA): TGTGCCAGCAGCTTAGTACGCGGGGGCGAGGAGACCCAGTACTTC.

The chain couples TRBV27 to TRBJ2-3, with D perhaps matching TRBD2 (6 bases). Germline CDR1 is MNHEY and CDR2 is SMNVEV (reference sequence). The V end was cut by 4 bases, the J end by 6 bases, with 14 bases between. CDR3 length: 14 residues. The CDR3 coding sequence is TGTGCCAGCAGTTCCCGGCCCCGGGGGGATACGCAGTATTTT. The encoded protein is CASSSRPRGDTQYF.

The chain recombines TRBV10-2 with TRBJ2-3, with no clear D. CDR1 and CDR2 (germline): WSHSY, SAAADI. Trimming shortened V by 4 bases and J by 0 bases, and 11 bases separated the two germline ends. This CDR3 is 15 amino acids long. DNA for the CDR3: TGCGCCAGCAGTGGGGTCCAGAGGAGCACAGATACGCAGTATTTT. It translates to CASSGVQRSTDTQYF.

This chain uses TRBV18 with TRBJ2-1; D possibly corresponds to TRBD1 (5 bases). The CDR3 totals 13 residues. The V end was cut by 2 bases, the J end by 7 bases, with 9 bases between. The germline gives CDR1 KGHSH, CDR2 LQKENI. CDR3: CASSPSRANEQFF. The CDR3, as DNA: TGTGCCAGCTCACCATCCAGGGCTAATGAGCAGTTCTTC.

The genes are TRBV11-3 and TRBJ2-2; maybe TRBD2 (6 bases). This CDR3 has 12 amino acids. The germline V gene has CDR1 SGHNT and CDR2 YENEEA. V lost 10 bases and J 7 bases, leaving 13 bases between the germline ends. Here the CDR3 reads CATKRRDGELFF. The CDR3 DNA is TGTGCCACCAAGAGGAGGGACGGGGAGCTGTTTTTT. Full variable domain (outside the CDR3, taken from reference TRBV11-3 and TRBJ2-2): EAGVVQSPRYKIIEKKQPVAFWCNPISGHNTLYWYLQNLGQGPELLIRYENEEAVDDSQLPKDRFSAERLKGVDSTLKIQPAELGDSAVYLCATKRRDGELFFGEGSRLTVL.

A remark on this clone: The DNA is left out, because the CDR3 cannot be placed on it with certainty; the CDR3 is given as TCRdb lists it. J is TRBJ1-6 and V is TRBV27; TRBD1, the table's D call, lacks a check against the DNA. Germline V gene sequence: CDR1 MNHEY, CDR2 SMNVEV (reference sequence). The CDR3 has 15 residues if both end residues are counted. This chain's CDR3 is CASSFLAGDNSPLHF.

The chain has TRBV9 and TRBJ2-3; 12 nucleotides agree with TRBD2. The length of the CDR3 is 16 residues. Germline V CDR1 and CDR2: SGDLS, YYNGEE. Unmatched junction bases numbered 4, after V lost 4 bases and J lost 1 base. CDR3 loop: CASSPRLAGGTDTQYF. The CDR3 nucleotides are TGTGCCAGCAGCCCCCGACTAGCGGGGGGCACAGATACGCAGTATTTT. The variable domain in full, completed from reference TRBV9 and TRBJ2-3, reads DSGVTQTPKHLITATGQRVTLRCSPRSGDLSVYWYQQSLDQGLQFLIQYYNGEERAKGNILERFSAQQFPDLHSELNLSSLELGDSALYFCASSPRLAGGTDTQYFGPGTRLTVL.

The chain has TRBV5-1 and TRBJ1-2; 10 bases line up with TRBD1. The V and J ends lost 5 bases and 8 bases, in that order; junction bases with no gene match: 15. CDR1 and CDR2 (germline): SGHRS, YFSETQ. The length of the CDR3 is 16 residues. The CDR3 nucleotides are TGCGCCAGCAGGGAAGTGCCGGGACAGGGGCATTTCGGCTACACCTTC. Amino acid sequence: CASREVPGQGHFGYTF.

V usage is TRBV6-5 and J usage is TRBJ1-2; 8 nucleotides agree with TRBD1. V lost 11 bases and J lost 4; bases outside the gene matches: 6. This CDR3 has 12 residues. From germline, CDR1 is MNHEY and CDR2 SVGAGI. CDR3 in DNA: TGTGCCGGGTCCCAGGGGGCCTATGGCTACACCTTC. This translates into CAGSQGAYGYTF.

The rearrangement links TRBV19 to TRBJ1-5; D gene uncertain. The CDR3 runs 16 residues. V dropped 0 bases and J dropped 5 bases, with 14 bases sitting between them. From germline, CDR1 is LNHDA and CDR2 SQIVND (reference sequence). The CDR3 region is CASSIDLREGYQPQHF. In nucleotides, the CDR3 is TGTGCCAGTAGTATAGATCTGAGGGAGGGCTATCAGCCCCAGCATTTT.

V and J are TRBV19 and TRBJ2-1; D is possibly TRBD1 (6 bases). Germline CDR1 reads LNHDA; CDR2 reads SQIVND (reference sequence). CDR3 length equals 15 residues. The V and J ends lost 6 bases and 4 bases respectively, with 16 bases between them. CDR3 bases: TGTGCCAGTAGCCCACGGACAGACCATTACAATGAGCAGTTCTTC. It is translated as CASSPRTDHYNEQFF.